This T cell receptor (beta chain) was sequenced for a study of cytomegalovirus exposure and HLA in healthy donors. This CDR3 comprises 16 residues. J gave up 6 bases and V 1 base, and 10 bases lay outside the gene matches. From germline, CDR1 is MNHEY and CDR2 SMNVEV (reference sequence). Both 60 Vbeta primers and 13 Jbeta primers went into the PCR. Sequencing used immunoSEQ multiplex PCR; TCRdb keeps in-frame clones, though not all of them. The sample records 55,000 to 80,000 clones, roughly four fifths being singletons. The sample comprised PBMCs. V and J are TRBV27 and TRBJ2-3, with TRBD2 matching over 7 bases. The sequence derives from a man aged 18 to 29 in good health and CMV-seronegative. The CDR3 here is CASSLWRGSGMDTQYF. CDR3 coding DNA: TGTGCCAGCAGTTTATGGAGGGGAAGCGGGATGGATACGCAGTATTTT.